This T cell receptor beta chain was sequenced in a study of shared clonotypes between healthy human individuals. Whole-study findings and limits: Generally, naive subsets (rather than memory subsets) showed larger estimated richness. Sharing across four donors was highest in naive CD4 (around 5%) and lowest in memory CD8 (roughly 0.4%).

The naive CD8 population came from CD45RO-negative cells selected for CCR7, without terminally differentiated effector memory CD45RA+ cells. None of the donors, who were healthy HIV-negative adults, had recently had acute infections or vaccinations. This table comes from immunoSEQ multiplex PCR, and its TCRdb copy is limited to in-frame clones, with some not included. This repertoire shows around 2.1 million clones, more than 85% found once; its top ten account for over 1.5%. Trimming cost V 1 base and J 7 bases, with 20 bases left between them. Germline loops: CDR1 SGHDN, CDR2 FVKESK. The CDR3 is 16 amino acids. Concerning this clone: Its antigen remains unknown.

The sequenced sample was naive CD8+ T cells from PBMCs. This chain links TRBV14 with TRBJ2-7, with unresolved D. This TCR came from a man aged 18-30 years in good health. Some clones in this sample may be carry-over from other donors' samples. The CDR3 DNA is TGTGCCAGCAGCCAAGTCGCCCTATTCGGAGCGCGGGAGCAGTACTTC. Its translation: CASSQVALFGAREQYF.